Below, 28 T cell receptor beta chains from the same sample are listed, as sequenced in a study of T cell clonality in common variable immunodeficiency. Profiling relied on immunoSEQ multiplex PCR, and the TCRdb table lists in-frame clones only, not all of them. The table lists roughly 60,000 clones, with no singletons. The sample was peripheral blood mononuclear cells. Receptors originate from a person between 18 and 70 years old in good health.

There are many counts of this clone. The CDR3 end lies 3 residues beyond the end of the read and is filled in from the germline J gene. The rearrangement joins TRBV20-1 to TRBJ2-7, with 13 bases matching TRBD2. The germline gives CDR1 DFQATT, CDR2 SNEGSKA (reference sequence). J lost 4 bases, V lost 0 bases, and 3 bases had no gene match. This CDR3 is 15 amino acids long. The covered CDR3 bases are TGCAGTGCTAGAGATGGACTAGCGGGAGAATACGAG. This codes for CSARDGLAGEYE. The complete CDR3 protein is CSARDGLAGEYEQYF.

This clone was recorded many times. The CDR3 extends 3 residues past the end of the read, so its final part is completed from the germline J gene. The chain links TRBV2 to TRBJ2-5; the D gene is possibly TRBD2 (5 bases). The germline gives CDR1 SNHLY, CDR2 FYNNEI. Deletions cut 4 bases from V and 1 base from J, with 10 bases between. CDR3 length equals 14 residues. This CDR3 reads CASSVRAVQETQYF. CDR3 DNA (partial): TGTGCCAGCAGTGTGCGGGCAGTCCAAGAGACC.

In this sample, this clone turned up many times. The CDR3 is cut off 3 residues early in the read; its end comes from the germline J gene. The chain employs TRBV20-1 and TRBJ1-1; 8 nucleotides align to TRBD1. CDR1 is DFQATT, CDR2 SNEGSKA, per germline (reference sequence). The CDR3 consists of 14 residues. The J segment lost 3 bases and the V segment lost 3 bases, leaving 6 bases of the junction unmatched. CDR3 DNA (partial): TGCAGTGCTAGCCCACCGACAGGGGACACTGAA. Translated, it gives CSASPPTGDTE. The full CDR3 protein is CSASPPTGDTEAFF.

The sample holds many counts of this clone. The read gets to within 3 residues of the CDR3 end, and the germline J gene fills in the rest. The chain carries TRBV7-3 and TRBJ2-2; D might be TRBD1 (7 bases). The V gene lost 5 bases and the J gene lost 7 bases, with 20 bases spanning the gap. The CDR3 contains 16 residues. Germline-derived CDR1 and CDR2 are SGHTA and FQGTGA. CDR3 bases read: TGTGCCAGCAGCATTTCTAGCAGGGGGGTGATCGGGGAG. Translation gives CASSISSRGVIGE. The full-length CDR3 reads as CASSISSRGVIGELFF.

This clone was seen only a few times. The read gets to within 3 residues of the CDR3 end, and the germline J gene fills in the rest. The V and J genes are TRBV10-3 and TRBJ2-7; tentative D call: TRBD1 (6 bases). Looked up from germline, CDR1 is ENHRY and CDR2 is SYGVKD. The CDR3 spans 13 residues. Trimming removed 2 bases from V and 2 bases from J, with 7 bases in between. CDR3 amino acids: CAISERTAYEQYF. The covered CDR3 bases are TGTGCCATCAGTGAGCGGACAGCCTACGAG.

This clone was counted at least ten times. The read ends 3 residues before the CDR3 terminus; that terminus is restored from the germline J gene. V gene TRBV15 combines with J gene TRBJ1-1; D perhaps matches TRBD1 (6 bases). V was trimmed by 0 bases and J by 4 bases, leaving 15 bases between them. The CDR3 is 16 amino acids. Germline CDR1 LNHNV, CDR2 YYDKDF (reference sequence). CDR3 DNA, as far as it was read: TGTGCCACCAGCAGAGATAATGTGGGGGGGGCCACTGAA. It is translated as CATSRDNVGGATE. The CDR3 reads in full as CATSRDNVGGATEAFF.

This clone was counted many times. Read data end 3 residues before the CDR3 end; the end is taken from the germline J gene. V is TRBV20-1 and J is TRBJ2-7; TRBD1 agrees at 7 bases. In germline, CDR1 is DFQATT, CDR2 SNEGSKA (reference sequence). Unmatched junction bases numbered 2, after V lost 4 bases and J lost 2 bases. The CDR3 covers 12 residues. CDR3 DNA (partial): TGCAGTGCTACGAGGGGGCCCTACGAG. Translated: CSATRGPYE. The CDR3 in full is CSATRGPYEQYF.

This clone was counted ten times or more. The read terminates 3 residues before the CDR3 end, so the remaining end is supplied by the germline J gene. The chain links TRBV4-1 to TRBJ1-6; TRBD1 might be the D (5 bases). This CDR3 contains 16 residues. V was shortened by 1 base and J by 8 bases, with 15 bases between the two germline ends. Germline assignment: CDR1 MGHRA and CDR2 YSYEKL. CDR3 residues: CASSQALAREDSPLHF. CDR3 DNA, as far as it was read: TGCGCCAGCAGCCAAGCTTTGGCCAGGGAGGATTCACCC.

This clone has ten or more counts. From the germline J gene comes the end of the CDR3, since the read stops 3 residues before it. The V gene is TRBV7-6, the J gene TRBJ2-7, with D possibly matching TRBD1 (6 bases). Germline CDR1 and CDR2: SGHVS and FNYEAQ. There are 15 residues in the CDR3. V was cut by 6 bases and J by 2 bases, with 17 bases left in between. CDR3 region: CASSPRPGQTYEQYF. Partial CDR3 DNA: TGTGCCAGCAGTCCTAGGCCGGGACAAACCTACGAG. Variable domain in full (rest from reference TRBV7-6 and TRBJ2-7): GAGVSQSPRYKVTKRGQDVALRCDPISGHVSLYWYRQALGQGPEFLTYFNYEAQQDKSGLPNDRFSAERPEGSISTLTIQRTEQRDSAMYRCASSPRPGQTYEQYFGPGTRLTVT.

This clone was detected a few times. The read terminates 3 residues ahead of where the CDR3 ends, so the germline J gene completes it. This chain connects TRBV25-1 to TRBJ2-3; 8 positions match TRBD1. This CDR3 is built from 16 residues. Per the germline V gene, CDR1 is MGHDK and CDR2 is SYGVNS. The V segment lost 3 bases and the J segment 4 bases; nucleotides outside the gene matches: 9. CDR3 sequence reads: CASSDRDRRGSDTQYF. The sequenced CDR3 bases are TGTGCCAGCAGTGATCGGGACAGGAGGGGGTCAGATACG.

Ten or more counts support this clone. The read falls 3 residues short of the CDR3 end, and the missing part is taken from the germline J gene. V gene TRBV19 combines with J gene TRBJ2-6, with 12 bases fitting TRBD1. The germline V gene encodes CDR1 LNHDA and CDR2 SQIVND (reference sequence). This CDR3 comprises 19 residues. V lost 3 bases to trimming and J lost 3 bases; unmatched junction nucleotides: 9. Incomplete CDR3 DNA: TGTGCCAGTAGTATTGACACGGGACAGGGGGCGATTGGGGCCAACGTC. It is translated as CASSIDTGQGAIGANV. The whole CDR3 region reads CASSIDTGQGAIGANVLTF.

In its sample, this clone was seen many times. The read terminates 3 residues before the CDR3 end, so the remaining end is supplied by the germline J gene. This sequence joins TRBV20-1 and TRBJ2-2; 7 bases align to TRBD1. The ends lost 3 bases at V and 1 base at J; junction bases unmatched: 5. In germline, CDR1 is DFQATT, CDR2 SNEGSKA (reference sequence). The CDR3 is 15 residues long. Incomplete CDR3 DNA: TGCAGTGCTAGTTGGGGACAGCGGAACACCGGGGAG. Translation gives CSASWGQRNTGE. The full CDR3 protein is CSASWGQRNTGELFF.

In this sample, this clone turned up many times. The observed sequence ends 3 residues before the CDR3 terminus, with the missing tail filled in from the germline J gene. The chain carries TRBV6-2 or TRBV6-3 and TRBJ2-7, with 8 bases aligning to TRBD1. CDR3 length equals 13 residues. J lost 4 bases, V lost 7 bases, and 6 bases had no gene match. Germline CDR1 MNHEY, CDR2 SVGEGT. The sequenced part of the CDR3 DNA is TGTGCCAGCAACGTAAGACAGGGGTACGAG. It specifies CASNVRQGYE. In full, the CDR3 reads CASNVRQGYEQYF.

This clone was seen many times. The sequenced fragment ends 3 residues before the CDR3 boundary, so the rest is inferred from the germline J gene. The chain has TRBV19 and TRBJ2-1; 10 positions match TRBD2. Germline-derived CDR1 and CDR2 are LNHDA and SQIVND (reference sequence). V trimming: 3 bases; J trimming: 9 bases; junction bases outside the gene matches: 5. This CDR3 contains 14 residues. The CDR3 reads CASSITSGMFEQFF. Partial CDR3 DNA: TGTGCCAGTAGTATCACTAGCGGGATGTTTGAG.

There are many counts of this clone. The CDR3 end falls 3 residues outside the read, so it is completed with the germline J gene. The V call is TRBV30, the J call TRBJ1-1, with D tentatively TRBD1 (6 bases). V was pared by 0 bases and J by 4 bases, with 15 bases between. Germline CDR1 GTSNPN, CDR2 SVGIG (reference sequence). The CDR3 covers 15 residues. CDR3 bases read: TGTGCCTGGAGTGTCGGGGCAGGGGTGGTCACTGAA. It specifies CAWSVGAGVVTE. The entire CDR3 reads CAWSVGAGVVTEAFF.

This clone was detected ten times or more. The read terminates 3 residues before the CDR3 end, so the remaining end is supplied by the germline J gene. The rearrangement links TRBV7-8 to TRBJ1-1; 7 bases are shared with TRBD1. V shed 2 bases, J shed 6 bases, and the junction held 3 bases outside the gene matches. This CDR3 spans 13 amino acids. From germline, CDR1 is SGHVS and CDR2 FQNEAQ. CDR3 DNA, as far as it was read: TGTGCCAGCAGCTTAAGACAGGGTGCTGAA. This sequence encodes CASSLRQGAE. The whole CDR3 protein reads CASSLRQGAEAFF.

This clone was counted many times. The CDR3 goes on 3 residues after the read ends, and that part is filled in from the germline J gene. The chain employs TRBV20-1 and TRBJ1-6; 10 bases map to TRBD1. Unmatched junction bases numbered 6, after V lost 4 bases and J lost 3 bases. The germline V gene encodes CDR1 DFQATT and CDR2 SNEGSKA (reference sequence). This CDR3 has 16 residues. CDR3 protein: CSATTGQGGYNSPLHF. The covered CDR3 bases are TGCAGTGCTACAACCGGACAGGGGGGCTATAATTCACCC.

This clone was observed at least ten times. Its ends do not fully match the called genes, so a read error is possible. The CDR3 DNA, read in part, is TGCGCCAGCAGCCAAGACGACAGGGCGGGCACTGAA. Amino acids: CASSQDDRAGTE. The full CDR3 protein reads CASSQDDRAGTEAFF. The chain recombines TRBV4-2 with TRBJ1-1, with 7 bases that match TRBD1. From the germline J gene comes the end of the CDR3, since the read stops 3 residues before it. The CDR3 has 15 amino acids. Per the germline V gene, CDR1 is LGHNA and CDR2 is YNFKEQ.

This clone was recorded at least ten times. The observed sequence ends 3 residues before the CDR3 terminus, with the missing tail filled in from the germline J gene. V and J are TRBV20-1 and TRBJ2-7; weak D call: TRBD2 (6 bases). V dropped 3 bases and J dropped 0 bases, with 12 bases sitting between them. This CDR3 has 14 amino acids. CDR1 is DFQATT and CDR2 is SNEGSKA in the germline V gene (reference sequence). Here the CDR3 reads CSARVSSASYEQYF. The sequenced CDR3 bases are TGCAGTGCTAGGGTCTCTAGCGCCTCCTACGAG.

This clone was observed at least ten times. The read halts 3 residues ahead of the CDR3 end, with the missing end drawn from the germline J gene. The chain employs TRBV28 and TRBJ2-1, with D maybe TRBD2 (6 bases). This CDR3 is 15 amino acids long. Germline V gene lookup returns CDR1 MDHEN and CDR2 SYDVKM. Trimming removed 5 bases from V and 8 bases from J, with 19 bases in between. Incomplete CDR3 DNA: TGTGCCAGCAGTACCGGGACTCCCCTTCGGGATGAG. Translation gives CASSTGTPLRDE. In full, the CDR3 is CASSTGTPLRDEQFF.

Ten or more counts support this clone. The sequenced part of the CDR3 DNA is TGCAGTGCTAGAGATCCGCGGACAGCCCTACAAGAGACC. It encodes CSARDPRTALQET. From start to end, the CDR3 is CSARDPRTALQETQYF. This chain connects TRBV20-1 to TRBJ2-5, with D tentatively TRBD1 (6 bases). The CDR3 end lies 3 residues beyond the end of the read and is filled in from the germline J gene. Trimming took off 0 bases at V and 2 bases at J, with 16 bases between the two ends. CDR3 length: 16 amino acids. The germline gives CDR1 DFQATT, CDR2 SNEGSKA (reference sequence).

This clone was detected ten times or more. The read halts 3 residues ahead of the CDR3 end, with the missing end drawn from the germline J gene. The chain employs TRBV7-9 and TRBJ2-7, with D tentatively TRBD1 (5 bases). The CDR3 runs 15 residues. Germline V gene sequence: CDR1 SEHNR, CDR2 FQNEAQ (reference sequence). Trimming stripped 4 bases from V and 1 base from J, with 14 bases between. Partial CDR3 DNA: TGTGCCAGCAGCTCCACGGACAAGCCGTCCTACGAG. Residues: CASSSTDKPSYE. The CDR3 in its entirety is CASSSTDKPSYEQYF.

Ten or more counts support this clone. The sequenced fragment ends 3 residues before the CDR3 boundary, so the rest is inferred from the germline J gene. At the DNA level, this CDR3 is encoded by other sequences in the same sample as well. The chain links TRBV7-2 to TRBJ2-3; 7 positions agree with TRBD1. Germline lookup yields CDR1 SGHTA and CDR2 FQGNSA. CDR3 size: 12 residues. Partial CDR3 DNA: TGTGCCAGCAGCTTAGAGGGGGCGACG. This sequence encodes CASSLEGAT. The full CDR3 protein is CASSLEGATQYF.

This clone was seen ten or more times. The CDR3 is cut off 3 residues early in the read; its end comes from the germline J gene. The chain employs TRBV28 and TRBJ1-5; perhaps TRBD1 as D (5 bases). CDR3 length: 14 residues. Per the germline V gene, CDR1 is MDHEN and CDR2 is SYDVKM. V shed 2 bases and J shed 8 bases, with 13 bases lying between them. CDR3 DNA, as far as it was read: TGTGCCAGCAGTTTAGAGGGGCCCCAAAAGCCC. Translating it yields CASSLEGPQKP. The full CDR3 sequence reads CASSLEGPQKPQHF.

At least ten counts were recorded for this clone. The read terminates 3 residues ahead of where the CDR3 ends, so the germline J gene completes it. The chain has TRBV5-1 and TRBJ1-2; unclear D gene. In germline, CDR1 is SGHRS, CDR2 YFSETQ. The V gene lost 3 bases and the J gene lost 2 bases, with 5 bases spanning the gap. CDR3 length: 12 residues. The DNA read from the CDR3 is TGCGCCAGCAGCTCGGGGAACTATGGC. Protein product: CASSSGNYG. The complete CDR3 protein is CASSSGNYGYTF.

There are many counts of this clone. Read coverage stops 3 residues before the CDR3 terminus; the germline J gene supplies the remainder. The V and J genes are TRBV28 and TRBJ1-4; D remains unclear. The V and J ends lost 3 bases and 7 bases respectively, with 9 bases between them. Per the germline V gene, CDR1 is MDHEN and CDR2 is SYDVKM. CDR3 length: 13 amino acids. CDR3 bases read: TGTGCCAGCAGTTTTCGGGTCGGTGAAAAA. Translated, it gives CASSFRVGEK. In full, the CDR3 is CASSFRVGEKLFF.

This clone showed up many times. The read terminates 3 residues ahead of where the CDR3 ends, so the germline J gene completes it. V gene TRBV6-2 or TRBV6-3 combines with J gene TRBJ2-7; 13 bases map to TRBD2. The CDR3 consists of 17 residues. V trimming: 2 bases; J trimming: 5 bases; junction bases outside the gene matches: 9. Germline lookup yields CDR1 MNHEY and CDR2 SVGEGT. The CDR3 loop reads CASSYASGLAGADEQYF. The part of the CDR3 DNA that was read is TGTGCCAGCAGTTACGCCTCAGGACTAGCGGGAGCGGACGAG.

In this sample, this clone turned up many times. The DNA read from the CDR3 is TGTGCCAGCAGTGCTGCTTTGCGAGGGCCCCAGAATGAG. Amino acids: CASSAALRGPQNE. The complete CDR3 protein is CASSAALRGPQNEQFF. The chain combines TRBV6-1 with TRBJ2-1, with D possibly matching TRBD2 (5 bases). The read terminates 3 residues ahead of where the CDR3 ends, so the germline J gene completes it. CDR1 is MNHNS, CDR2 SASEGT, per germline. The length of the CDR3 is 16 residues. V gave up 4 bases and J gave up 7 bases, with 20 bases separating them.